The sequence of this T cell receptor beta chain was determined in a study of blood T cells in healthy people across ages. General observations from the study: Estimated diversity across one million T cells was deemed an underestimate.

Comments on this clonotype: What it recognizes is unknown. Relative to the germline gene, one junction end is altered; a read error may explain this.

The CDR3 runs 14 residues. In germline, CDR1 is GTSNPN, CDR2 SVGIG (reference sequence). A J-beta primer mix and a sample-barcoded 5' primer were used in a second PCR of roughly 6 to 12 cycles. TCRdb independently ran MiXCR on the 5' RACE reads; one entry per CDR3 protein. The sample shows around 800,000 distinct CDR3 sequences, under 55% of them seen only once. The sample taken for sequencing was blood. The genes are TRBV30 and TRBJ2-1; D remains unclear. The receptor's source is a man in his fifties or sixties in good health. The CDR3 DNA is TGTGCCCGGAGTCTGGGTGTCTCCTACAATGAGCAGTTCTTC. Translation: CARSLGVSYNEQFF.